Each of the 17 T cell receptor beta chains below was sequenced from the same sample in a study of blood T cell repertoires in COVID-19. Produced via immunoSEQ multiplex PCR; TCRdb's table is partial and in-frame only. Altogether roughly 500,000 clones are present, roughly nine tenths being singletons, with the ten largest covering approximately 0.9%. The sample consisted of peripheral blood. These receptors all stem from a young man with COVID-19, enrolled during active disease.

The genes are TRBV3-1 (or the pseudogene TRBV3-2) and TRBJ2-1; the match to TRBD1 covers 9 bases. The CDR3 totals 13 residues. CDR1 LGHDT and CDR2 YNNKEL come from the germline V gene (reference sequence). The V gene end was trimmed by 4 bases and the J gene end by 7 bases; junction bases not matched to a gene: 2. The CDR3 region has the DNA TGTGCCAGCAGCCGAGGGACAGGGAATGAGCAGTTCTTC. Protein: CASSRGTGNEQFF.

The rearrangement links TRBV5-4 to TRBJ2-1; D perhaps matches TRBD2 (5 bases). Germline CDR1 reads SGHNT; CDR2 reads YYREEE (reference sequence). This CDR3 contains 13 residues. Trimming removed 4 bases at V and 8 bases at J, with 13 bases between. The CDR3 loop reads CASSPERAHEQFF. DNA of the CDR3: TGTGCCAGCAGCCCGGAGAGGGCCCATGAGCAGTTCTTC.

The chain recombines TRBV5-1 with TRBJ1-1; D may be TRBD1 (6 bases). The CDR3 length is 14 residues. The germline V gene encodes CDR1 SGHRS and CDR2 YFSETQ. The V end lost 0 bases, the J end lost 3 bases, and 9 bases lay between the germline ends. CDR3 coding DNA: TGCGCCAGCAGCTTGGTGGACAGCTACACTGAAGCTTTCTTT. Amino acids: CASSLVDSYTEAFF.

The chain couples TRBV4-1 to TRBJ1-2; 9 positions agree with TRBD1. V was pared by 0 bases and J by 3 bases, with 5 bases of the junction left unmatched. Germline CDR1 MGHRA, CDR2 YSYEKL. The CDR3 is 16 residues long. In DNA form, the CDR3 reads TGCGCCAGCAGCCAAGAGAACAGGGGGCTTGACTATGGCTACACCTTC. Its translation: CASSQENRGLDYGYTF.

This chain connects TRBV12-1 to TRBJ2-7; TRBD2, the table's D call, was not compared with the DNA. TRBV12-1 corresponds to a pseudogene. This CDR3 has 19 amino acids. The chain's CDR3 is CASSHTRFLSSSGEYEQYF. CDR3 bases: TGTGCCAGCAGCCACACTAGATTCTTGAGTTCTAGCGGGGAGTACGAGCAGTACTTC.

This chain joins TRBV12-3 or TRBV12-4 and TRBJ2-5; weak D call: TRBD2 (7 bases). This CDR3 contains 13 residues. V lost 10 bases, J lost 2 bases, and 14 bases lay in between. CDR3: CATRRGGQETQYF. Written as DNA, the CDR3 is TGTGCCACACGGAGGGGGGGGCAAGAGACCCAGTACTTC.

This clone turned up a few times. V is TRBV27 and J is TRBJ1-1; TRBD1 matches 7 bases. The CDR3 runs 14 residues. V dropped 6 bases and J dropped 4; count of bases not matched to a gene: 8. The germline gives CDR1 MNHEY, CDR2 SMNVEV (reference sequence). The CDR3 DNA reads TGTGCCAGCAGCCTACAGGGGACGGGCACTGAAGCTTTCTTT. Amino acid sequence: CASSLQGTGTEAFF.

The J gene is TRBJ2-7, the V gene TRBV25-1; TRBD1 aligns across 7 bases. Germline-derived CDR1 and CDR2 are MGHDK and SYGVNS. V lost 4 bases, J lost 0 bases, and 9 bases stayed unmatched. CDR3 length: 16 residues. CDR3 DNA: TGTGCCAGCAGTGGGGGGCCGGGACAGCTCTCCTACGAGCAGTACTTC. Its protein product is CASSGGPGQLSYEQYF.

The chain links TRBV29-1 to TRBJ1-1; 7 bases are a match to TRBD1. The germline V gene has CDR1 SQVTM and CDR2 ANQGSEA. The CDR3 covers 13 residues. Trimming took 6 bases from V and 2 from J; bases not matched to a gene: 6. The CDR3, as DNA: TGCAGCGTAACGGGACAGCCTAACACTGAAGCTTTCTTT. Encoded protein: CSVTGQPNTEAFF.

This clone was seen once. The V and J genes are TRBV6-5 and TRBJ1-4; TRBD1 is a possible D gene (6 bases). Germline CDR1 MNHEY, CDR2 SVGAGI. Trimming left V 0 bases short and J 5 bases short, with 10 bases between. This CDR3 region has 15 residues. The CDR3 bases are TGTGCCAGCAGTTACTCGGGGGCCCTGAATGAAAAACTGTTTTTT. Translated: CASSYSGALNEKLFF.

The chain recombines TRBV4-1 with TRBJ2-1; D uncertain. This CDR3 region has 13 residues. The germline V and J ends were trimmed by 4 bases and 6 bases, with 10 bases remaining between them. The germline V gene has CDR1 MGHRA and CDR2 YSYEKL. The chain's CDR3 is CASSLLELNEQFF. The CDR3 region has the DNA TGCGCCAGCAGCCTCCTAGAACTCAATGAGCAGTTCTTC.

V usage is TRBV3-1 (or the pseudogene TRBV3-2) and J usage is TRBJ2-1; 7 bases align to TRBD2. Trimming took 5 bases from V and 0 from J; bases not matched to a gene: 10. This CDR3 is built from 17 residues. CDR1 is LGHDT and CDR2 is YNNKEL in the germline V gene (reference sequence). The CDR3 bases are TGTGCCAGCAGCGACGGCGCGGGGGTTCCCTCCTACAATGAGCAGTTCTTC. It yields the protein CASSDGAGVPSYNEQFF.

This clone appeared a single time. The V call is TRBV15, the J call TRBJ1-4, with D uncertain. This CDR3 has 14 residues. In germline, CDR1 is LNHNV, CDR2 YYDKDF (reference sequence). Trimming removed 5 bases at V and 4 bases at J, with 11 bases between. The chain's CDR3 is CATSLAPGNEKLFF. The CDR3, as DNA: TGTGCCACCAGCCTGGCGCCGGGTAATGAAAAACTGTTTTTT.

The V gene is TRBV12-3 or TRBV12-4, the J gene TRBJ2-1, with D hard to call. CDR3 length equals 11 residues. Trimming stripped 3 bases from V and 9 bases from J, with 6 bases between. This CDR3 is CASSFTVEQFF. The CDR3 nucleotides are TGTGCCAGCAGTTTTACGGTTGAGCAGTTCTTC.

J is TRBJ1-4 and V is TRBV3-1 (or the pseudogene TRBV3-2); 12 bases align to TRBD1. The CDR3 runs to 17 residues. Germline CDR1 reads LGHDT; CDR2 reads YNNKEL (reference sequence). Unmatched junction bases numbered 5, after V lost 4 bases and J lost 2 bases. The CDR3 protein is CASSRPGTGGTNEKLFF. The CDR3 DNA follows: TGTGCCAGCAGCCGTCCCGGGACAGGGGGCACTAATGAAAAACTGTTTTTT.

The chain couples TRBV7-9 to TRBJ2-7, with D unclear. V was pared by 5 bases and J by 7 bases, with 12 bases between. CDR3 length: 12 amino acids. From germline, CDR1 is SEHNR and CDR2 FQNEAQ (reference sequence). The CDR3 coding sequence is TGTGCCAGCAGCCGCGAAGAGAAAGAGCAGTACTTC. Translated, it gives CASSREEKEQYF.

The chain employs TRBV7-9 and TRBJ2-1; D gene unclear. This CDR3 has 16 amino acids. The V end was cut by 3 bases, the J end by 6 bases, with 18 bases between. Per the germline V gene, CDR1 is SEHNR and CDR2 is FQNEAQ (reference sequence). The CDR3 DNA reads TGTGCCAGCAGCTTCCCCCGTATGACTCGGGTCAATGAGCAGTTCTTC. Translating it yields CASSFPRMTRVNEQFF.